The present entry profiles one T cell receptor (beta chain) with its context. Its cognate antigen has yet to be identified. No base qualities exist here, and no much larger clone lies one base off it. This record comes from a study of technical replicates of blood from several donors (dated by TCRdb to about 2017). From the germline V gene, CDR1 is SGHRS and CDR2 is YFSETQ. Here V drops 4 bases and J drops 4 bases, and the junction holds 8 bases not matched to any gene. The CDR3, from cysteine to phenylalanine, totals 17 residues. This entry keeps only the CDR3 DNA: 51 bases, framed from base 1. Library prep was done by the immunoSEQ multiplex PCR assay. What TCRdb holds here is the immuneACCESS table cut down to in-frame rearrangements. Part of the clones is not present; checked against another copy, under half of the missing clones reflect an unresolved V gene, and the others are unexplained. The sample yields some 62,000 clones; around 87% were counted once. Of the sample, under 6.5% is held by the ten largest clones.

Sequenced: PBMCs. The TCR comes from a human donor in good health. Some clones in this sample may be carry-over from other donors' samples. The receptor chain draws on TRBV5-1 and TRBJ2-3, and TRBD2 matches 14 of the central bases. The DNA is TGCGCCAGCAGCCGGGGACTAGCGGGAGTTGATGCAGATACGCAGTATTTT. This sequence encodes CASSRGLAGVDADTQYF.